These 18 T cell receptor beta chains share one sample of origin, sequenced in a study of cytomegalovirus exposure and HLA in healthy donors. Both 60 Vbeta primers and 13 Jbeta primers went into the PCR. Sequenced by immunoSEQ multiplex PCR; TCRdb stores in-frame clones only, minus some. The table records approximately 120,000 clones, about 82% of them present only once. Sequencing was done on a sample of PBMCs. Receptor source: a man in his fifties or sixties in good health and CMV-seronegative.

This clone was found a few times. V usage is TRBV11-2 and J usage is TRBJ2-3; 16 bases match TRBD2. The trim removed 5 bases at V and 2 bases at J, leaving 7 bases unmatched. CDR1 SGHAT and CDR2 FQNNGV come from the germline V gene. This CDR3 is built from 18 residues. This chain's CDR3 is CASSPGLAGGRATDTQYF. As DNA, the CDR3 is TGTGCCAGCAGCCCGGGACTAGCGGGGGGGCGCGCCACAGATACGCAGTATTTT.

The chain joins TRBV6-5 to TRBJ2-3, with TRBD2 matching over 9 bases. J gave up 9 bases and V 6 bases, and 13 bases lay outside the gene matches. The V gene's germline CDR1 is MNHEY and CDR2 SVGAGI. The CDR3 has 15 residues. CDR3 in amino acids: CASRGGGGATETQYF. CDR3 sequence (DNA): TGTGCCAGCAGGGGAGGCGGGGGGGCCACCGAAACGCAGTATTTT.

The CDR3 loop is CASSGSGQNYEQYF. CDR3 sequence (DNA): TGTGCCAGCAGTGGTTCGGGACAGAACTACGAGCAGTACTTC. The chain couples TRBV2 to TRBJ2-5; TRBD1 matches at 7 bases. Near its end, the DNA agrees better with TRBJ2-7, so the J call may be wrong. Germline V gene lookup returns CDR1 SNHLY and CDR2 FYNNEI. The CDR3 totals 14 residues.

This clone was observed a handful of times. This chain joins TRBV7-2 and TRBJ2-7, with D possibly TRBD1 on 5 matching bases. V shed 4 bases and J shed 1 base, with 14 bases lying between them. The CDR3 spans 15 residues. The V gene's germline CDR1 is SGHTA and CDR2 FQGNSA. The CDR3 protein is CASSSQVSQSYEQYF. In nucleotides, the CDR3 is TGTGCCAGCAGCTCACAGGTTTCTCAATCCTACGAGCAGTACTTC.

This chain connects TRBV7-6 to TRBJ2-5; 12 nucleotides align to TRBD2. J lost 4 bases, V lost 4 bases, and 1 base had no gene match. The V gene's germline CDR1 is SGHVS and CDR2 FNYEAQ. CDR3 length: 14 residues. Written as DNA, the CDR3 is TGTGCCAGCAGCTCACTAGCGGGGGGAGAGACCCAGTACTTC. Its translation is CASSSLAGGETQYF.

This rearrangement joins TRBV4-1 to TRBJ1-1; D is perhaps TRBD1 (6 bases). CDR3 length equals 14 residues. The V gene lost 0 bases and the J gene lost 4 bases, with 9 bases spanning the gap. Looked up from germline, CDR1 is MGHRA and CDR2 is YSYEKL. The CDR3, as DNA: TGCGCCAGCAGCCAAGATAGGGGGGGCACTGAAGCTTTCTTT. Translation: CASSQDRGGTEAFF.

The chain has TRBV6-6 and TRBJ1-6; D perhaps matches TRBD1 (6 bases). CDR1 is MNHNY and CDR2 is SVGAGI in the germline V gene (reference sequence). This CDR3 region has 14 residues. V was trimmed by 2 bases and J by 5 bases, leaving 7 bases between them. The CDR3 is CASSYGGNNSPLHF. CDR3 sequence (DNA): TGTGCCAGCAGTTACGGGGGCAATAATTCACCCCTCCACTTT.

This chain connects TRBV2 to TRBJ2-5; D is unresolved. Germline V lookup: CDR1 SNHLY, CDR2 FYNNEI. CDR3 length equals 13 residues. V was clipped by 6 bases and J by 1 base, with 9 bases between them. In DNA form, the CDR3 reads TGTGCCAGCAGGGTTCAGGTCCAAGAGACCCAGTACTTC. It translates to CASRVQVQETQYF.

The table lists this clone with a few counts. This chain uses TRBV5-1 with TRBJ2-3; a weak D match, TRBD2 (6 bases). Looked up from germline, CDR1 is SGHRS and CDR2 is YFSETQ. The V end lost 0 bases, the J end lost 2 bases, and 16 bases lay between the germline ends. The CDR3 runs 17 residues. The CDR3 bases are TGCGCCAGCAGCTTGGATTTCCGGGAGACAATCACAGATACGCAGTATTTT. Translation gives CASSLDFRETITDTQYF.

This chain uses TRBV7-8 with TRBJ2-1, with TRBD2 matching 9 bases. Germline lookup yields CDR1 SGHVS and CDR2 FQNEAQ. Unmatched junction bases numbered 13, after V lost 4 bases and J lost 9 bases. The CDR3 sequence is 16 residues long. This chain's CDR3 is CASSYGYGRGGFEQFF. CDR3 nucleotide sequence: TGTGCCAGCAGCTACGGATATGGGCGGGGGGGCTTTGAGCAGTTCTTC. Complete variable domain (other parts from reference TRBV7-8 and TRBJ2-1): GAGVSQSPRYKVAKRGQDVALRCDPISGHVSLFWYQQALGQGPEFLTYFQNEAQLDKSGLPSDRFFAERPEGSVSTLKIQRTQQEDSAVYLCASSYGYGRGGFEQFFGPGTRLTVL.

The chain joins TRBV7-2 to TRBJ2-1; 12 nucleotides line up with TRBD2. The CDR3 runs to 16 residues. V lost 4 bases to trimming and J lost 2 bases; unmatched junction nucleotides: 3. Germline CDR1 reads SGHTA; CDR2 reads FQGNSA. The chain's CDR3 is CASSSASGGAYNEQFF. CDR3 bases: TGTGCCAGCAGCTCCGCTAGCGGGGGGGCCTACAATGAGCAGTTCTTC.

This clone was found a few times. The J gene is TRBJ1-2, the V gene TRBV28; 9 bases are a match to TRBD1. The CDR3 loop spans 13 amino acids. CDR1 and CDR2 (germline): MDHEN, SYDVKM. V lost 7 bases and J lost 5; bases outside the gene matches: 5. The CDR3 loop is CASIGQGFYGYTF. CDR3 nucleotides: TGTGCCAGCATAGGACAGGGGTTTTATGGCTACACCTTC.

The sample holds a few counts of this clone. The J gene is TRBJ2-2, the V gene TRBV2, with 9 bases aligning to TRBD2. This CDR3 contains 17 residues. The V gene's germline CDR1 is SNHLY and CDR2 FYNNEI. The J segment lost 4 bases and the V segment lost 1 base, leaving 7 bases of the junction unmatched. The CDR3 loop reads CASSEEGLAVGTGELFF. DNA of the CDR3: TGTGCCAGCAGTGAAGAGGGACTAGCAGTCGGCACCGGGGAGCTGTTTTTT. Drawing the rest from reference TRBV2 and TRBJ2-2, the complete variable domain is EPEVTQTPSHQVTQMGQEVILRCVPISNHLYFYWYRQILGQKVEFLVSFYNNEISEKSEIFDDQFSVERPDGSNFTLKIRSTKLEDSAMYFCASSEEGLAVGTGELFFGEGSRLTVL.

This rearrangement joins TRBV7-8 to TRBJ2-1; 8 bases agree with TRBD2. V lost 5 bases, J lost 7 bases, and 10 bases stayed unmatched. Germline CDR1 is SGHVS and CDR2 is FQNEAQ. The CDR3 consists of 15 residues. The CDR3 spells CASSLNIAGWNEQFF. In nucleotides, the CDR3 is TGTGCCAGCAGCCTGAACATAGCGGGGTGGAATGAGCAGTTCTTC.

CDR3 nucleotides: TGTGCCAGTAGTCTCCGACAGGGGGCGTGGAATGAGCAGTTCTTC. It is translated as CASSLRQGAWNEQFF. V and J are TRBV19 and TRBJ2-1; TRBD1 agrees at 10 bases. Germline V gene lookup returns CDR1 LNHDA and CDR2 SQIVND (reference sequence). The V segment lost 5 bases and the J segment 7 bases; nucleotides outside the gene matches: 8. The CDR3 extends over 15 amino acids.

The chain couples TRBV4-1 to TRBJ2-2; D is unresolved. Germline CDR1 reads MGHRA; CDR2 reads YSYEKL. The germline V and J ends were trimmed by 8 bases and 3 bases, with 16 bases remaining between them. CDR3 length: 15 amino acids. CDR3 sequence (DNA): TGCGCCAGCGCTCCTTTGTCCCGAGACACCGGGGAGCTGTTTTTT. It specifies CASAPLSRDTGELFF.

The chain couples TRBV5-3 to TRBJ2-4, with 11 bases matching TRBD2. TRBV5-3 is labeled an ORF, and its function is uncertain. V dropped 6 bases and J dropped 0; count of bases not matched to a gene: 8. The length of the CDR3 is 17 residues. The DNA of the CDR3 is TGTGCCAGAAATGTAGCGGGGGGGGGAGGAGCCAAAAACATTCAGTACTTC. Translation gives CARNVAGGGGAKNIQYF.

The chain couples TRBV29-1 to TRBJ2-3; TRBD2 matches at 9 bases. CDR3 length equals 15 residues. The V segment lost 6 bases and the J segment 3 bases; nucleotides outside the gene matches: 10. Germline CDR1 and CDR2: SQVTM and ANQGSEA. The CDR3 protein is CSVNPLAGWTDTQYF. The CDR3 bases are TGCAGCGTCAACCCCCTAGCGGGGTGGACAGATACGCAGTATTTT.